The entry below gives a single T cell receptor beta chain sequence along with its context. Its antigen is still unknown. It has no much larger one-base neighbor in the sample; base qualities were not kept. Library construction relied on the immunoSEQ multiplex PCR assay. TCRdb stores this immuneACCESS table with in-frame sequences only. Part of the clones is absent; in the studies checked, under half of the shortfall reflects unresolved V genes, and no reason is known for the rest. This sample gives 40,000 to 50,000 clones in total; about 91% of them show up just once. The ten largest clones add up to approximately 0.4% of the sample. These data belong to a study of T cell changes during pregnancy in multiple sclerosis (dated by TCRdb to about 2019). With regard to the full study: The study looked at changes in the T cell repertoire across pregnancy in women with multiple sclerosis.

Sequences MNHNY (CDR1) and SVGAGI (CDR2) are obtained from the germline V gene (reference sequence). V loses 4 bases, J loses 5 bases, and the germline ends lie 17 bases apart. The CDR3 contains 15 residues, cysteine and phenylalanine counted. Left in the record is the CDR3 DNA by itself, 45 bases read in frame from the first base. The receptor chain draws on TRBV6-6 and TRBJ1-2; TRBD1 could be the D gene, as 6 bases match. This TCR derives from a female donor in good health, enrolled as a control in a pregnancy study. The sequencing here drew on CD4+ T cells from peripheral blood mononuclear cells, taken in the second trimester of pregnancy. The DNA sequence follows: TGTGCCAGCAGTTCGACAGGCGCCTACGGTTATGGCTACACCTTC. This yields the protein CASSSTGAYGYGYTF.